These 3 T cell receptor beta chains came from one sample sequenced in a study of T cells after yellow fever vaccination. Each CDR3 protein is one row after TCRdb ran MiXCR on the 5' RACE reads. The table lists some 560,000 distinct CDR3 sequences, roughly 21% of them singletons. Sequences were derived from PBMCs, sampled 15 days after the yellow fever booster vaccination. The source is a man under 40 who received the YFV17D yellow fever vaccine.

This rearrangement joins TRBV6-2 or TRBV6-3 to TRBJ2-7, with D uncertain. Trimming pared 7 bases from V and 4 bases from J, leaving 8 bases between. The germline CDR1 and CDR2 sequences are MNHEY and SVGEGT. The CDR3 consists of 11 residues. CDR3: CASTSDYEQYF. For the CDR3, the DNA is TGTGCCAGCACTTCCGATTACGAGCAGTACTTC.

This chain joins TRBV5-6 and TRBJ2-7, with D unresolved. The CDR3 totals 13 residues. CDR1 and CDR2 from the germline V gene are SGHDT and YYEEEE. The germline V and J ends were trimmed by 5 bases and 2 bases, with 11 bases remaining between them. CDR3 sequence reads: CASRASVTYEQYF. The DNA for the CDR3 is TGTGCCAGCAGAGCTTCAGTTACCTACGAGCAGTACTTC.

This clonotype was counted between two and nine times. V is TRBV7-8 and J is TRBJ2-3; possible D gene TRBD2, 8 bases. The CDR3 sequence is 17 residues long. Trimming took off 8 bases at V and 2 bases at J, with 23 bases between the two ends. Germline CDR1 SGHVS, CDR2 FQNEAQ. The CDR3 spells CASFLLGGGRFTDTQYF. The CDR3 DNA reads as TGTGCCAGCTTCCTCTTAGGGGGCGGGAGGTTCACAGATACGCAGTATTTT.